Presented here are 13 T cell receptor beta chains from one specimen sequenced in a study of blood T cells in healthy people across ages. Alongside a J-beta primer mix, a sample-barcoded 5' primer served in a second PCR lasting 7 to 11 cycles. TCRdb processed the 5' RACE reads anew with MiXCR; each CDR3 protein has one entry. The table records roughly 700,000 distinct CDR3 sequences, about 52% of them present only once. The specimen was blood. Source of these receptors: a woman aged 55-75 years in good health.

This clonotype was recorded a few times. Here the CDR3 reads CASSEAHPTGGYGYTF. DNA of the CDR3: TGTGCCAGCAGTGAAGCGCATCCGACAGGGGGCTATGGCTACACCTTC. The rearrangement joins TRBV2 to TRBJ1-2; 9 bases fit TRBD1. In germline, CDR1 is SNHLY, CDR2 FYNNEI. The CDR3 loop spans 16 amino acids. J gave up 4 bases and V 0 bases, and 6 bases lay outside the gene matches.

The chain combines TRBV7-9 with TRBJ2-1; tentative D call: TRBD2 (5 bases). The CDR3 consists of 16 residues. The V end lost 4 bases, the J end lost 4 bases, and 17 bases lay between the germline ends. Per germline, CDR1 SEHNR and CDR2 FQNEAQ (reference sequence). CDR3 sequence (DNA): TGTGCCAGCAGCTCCCCCGAACTAGTGAATTACAATGAGCAGTTCTTC. Its translation is CASSSPELVNYNEQFF.

The V and J genes are TRBV27 and TRBJ1-4; 7 positions agree with TRBD1. Germline V CDR1 and CDR2: MNHEY, SMNVEV (reference sequence). The CDR3 totals 14 residues. V shed 7 bases, J shed 7 bases, and the junction held 9 bases outside the gene matches. The CDR3 region has the DNA TGTGCCAGCAATTCTAGGGGGCGAGGTGAAAAACTGTTTTTT. Its translation is CASNSRGRGEKLFF.

This clonotype was observed at least ten times. V and J are TRBV12-3 or TRBV12-4 and TRBJ2-7; 9 bases map to TRBD2. The V gene end was trimmed by 6 bases and the J gene end by 3 bases; junction bases not matched to a gene: 6. This CDR3 is built from 14 residues. The CDR3 bases are TGTGCCAGCAGGGACGGGACTAGCAGCTACGAGCAGTACTTC. Translated: CASRDGTSSYEQYF.

The chain recombines TRBV7-9 with TRBJ2-5; 8 nucleotides line up with TRBD1. The CDR3 extends over 13 amino acids. Trimming removed 5 bases from V and 11 bases from J; junction bases left unmatched: 10. Germline CDR1 and CDR2: SEHNR and FQNEAQ (reference sequence). The CDR3 is CASSPYRGSEQYF. The DNA for the CDR3 is TGTGCCAGCAGCCCCTACAGGGGGAGTGAGCAGTACTTC.

The J gene is TRBJ2-3, the V gene TRBV28; 9 nucleotides agree with TRBD2. Germline CDR1 and CDR2: MDHEN and SYDVKM. This CDR3 is 16 amino acids long. V lost 4 bases to trimming and J lost 3 bases; unmatched junction nucleotides: 8. CDR3 loop: CASSSPRLAATDTQYF. As DNA, the CDR3 is TGTGCCAGCAGTTCCCCACGACTAGCGGCAACAGATACGCAGTATTTT.

The chain recombines TRBV4-3 with TRBJ2-5, with D possibly TRBD2 on 6 matching bases. This CDR3 is built from 12 residues. V dropped 8 bases and J dropped 11 bases, with 18 bases sitting between them. The germline CDR1 and CDR2 sequences are LGHNA and YSLEER. DNA of the CDR3: TGCGCCAGCGTCGAGAGGGAGGTCGCGCAGTACTTC. Amino acid sequence: CASVEREVAQYF.

J is TRBJ1-2 and V is TRBV7-2; 9 nucleotides align to TRBD1. The germline V gene has CDR1 SGHTA and CDR2 FQGNSA. The trim removed 5 bases at V and 7 bases at J, leaving 14 bases unmatched. This CDR3 region has 16 residues. The CDR3 nucleotides read TGTGCCAGCAGCGCGATGACCGGGACAGGGTATAGTGGCTACACCTTC. This encodes CASSAMTGTGYSGYTF.

Comments on this clonotype: This may come from a read error, since a much larger clone is one base off. The chain uses TRBV4-1 and TRBJ1-5, with D hard to call. The CDR3 covers 17 residues. Germline CDR1 and CDR2: MGHRA and YSYEKL. The CDR3 coding sequence is TGCGCCAGCATCCAAGCCTTGACACGTGGGGTTGGTCAGCCCCAGCATTTT. Its translation is CASIQALTRGVGQPQHF.

This CDR3 reads CASSQVTVFNEQFF. The CDR3 nucleotides read TGTGCCAGCAGCCAAGTTACAGTGTTCAATGAGCAGTTCTTC. This chain uses TRBV14 with TRBJ2-1; D remains unclear. The germline CDR1 and CDR2 sequences are SGHDN and FVKESK. The length of the CDR3 is 14 residues. Deletions cut 1 base from V and 6 bases from J, with 10 bases between.

The J gene is TRBJ2-5, the V gene TRBV7-3; D is possibly TRBD2 (7 bases). CDR1 is SGHTA and CDR2 is FQGTGA in the germline V gene. CDR3 length: 11 residues. CDR3 nucleotide sequence: TGTGGGGGGGGGGCTACTAGGGAGCAGTACTTC. Translation: CGGGATREQYF.

The chain is built from TRBV28 and TRBJ2-7; 7 bases agree with TRBD1. Trimming cost V 8 bases and J 9 bases; bases outside gene matches: 16. Germline lookup yields CDR1 MDHEN and CDR2 SYDVKM. The length of the CDR3 is 14 residues. The CDR3: CASYPWTGYVGQYF. In DNA, the CDR3 is TGTGCCAGCTACCCTTGGACAGGATACGTAGGGCAGTACTTC.

The rearrangement joins TRBV5-1 to TRBJ1-2, with TRBD1 identical over 9 bases. CDR1 and CDR2 (germline): SGHRS, YFSETQ. The V gene end was trimmed by 7 bases and the J gene end by 4 bases; junction bases not matched to a gene: 8. The CDR3 length is 14 residues. CDR3 sequence reads: CASGSGTGTYGYTF. The CDR3 nucleotides read TGCGCCAGCGGCTCCGGGACAGGGACCTATGGCTACACCTTC.